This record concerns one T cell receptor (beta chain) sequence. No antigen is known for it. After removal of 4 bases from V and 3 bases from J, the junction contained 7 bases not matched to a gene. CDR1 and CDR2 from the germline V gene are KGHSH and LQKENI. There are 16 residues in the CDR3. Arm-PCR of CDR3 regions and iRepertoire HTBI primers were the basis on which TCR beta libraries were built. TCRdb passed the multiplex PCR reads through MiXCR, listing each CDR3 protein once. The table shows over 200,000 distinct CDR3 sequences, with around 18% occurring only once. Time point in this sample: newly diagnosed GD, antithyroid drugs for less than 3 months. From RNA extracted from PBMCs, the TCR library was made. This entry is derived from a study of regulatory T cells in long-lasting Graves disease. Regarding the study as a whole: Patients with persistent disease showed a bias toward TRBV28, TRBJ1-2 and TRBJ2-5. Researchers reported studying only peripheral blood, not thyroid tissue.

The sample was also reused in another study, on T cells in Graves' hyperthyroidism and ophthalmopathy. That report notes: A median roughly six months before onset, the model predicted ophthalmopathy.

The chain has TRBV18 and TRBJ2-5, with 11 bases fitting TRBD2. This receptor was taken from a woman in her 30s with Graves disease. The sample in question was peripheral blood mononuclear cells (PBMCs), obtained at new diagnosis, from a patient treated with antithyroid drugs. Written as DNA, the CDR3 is TGTGCCAGCTCACTCGGACTAGCGGGTTTCGAAGAGACCCAGTACTTC. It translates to CASSLGLAGFEETQYF.